These 29 T cell receptor beta chains originate from one sample sequenced in a study of blood T cell repertoires in COVID-19. Clones were sequenced by immunoSEQ multiplex PCR, and TCRdb holds only the in-frame ones, with some missing. Of approximately 210,000 clones in the sample, roughly 90% are singletons; the top ten hold approximately 2.2%. The sequencing sample was made of PBMCs or T cells enriched from blood (not recorded which). The receptor source for this set is a woman aged 30 to 39 who had recovered from COVID-19.

The chain couples TRBV6-2 or TRBV6-3 to TRBJ1-2; 7 bases align to TRBD1. Per germline, CDR1 MNHEY and CDR2 SVGEGT. The CDR3 is 14 residues long. V lost 6 bases to trimming and J lost 0 bases; unmatched junction nucleotides: 4. Here the CDR3 reads CASSWDSANYGYTF. The CDR3 DNA reads as TGTGCCAGCAGCTGGGACAGCGCTAACTATGGCTACACCTTC.

The chain combines TRBV7-2 with TRBJ2-7; D gene ambiguous. The CDR3 has 15 amino acids. CDR1 is SGHTA, CDR2 FQGNSA, per germline. V dropped 1 base and J dropped 6 bases, with 16 bases sitting between them. CDR3 amino acids: CASSLGSVVYSEQYF. Written as DNA, the CDR3 is TGTGCCAGCAGCTTAGGGTCGGTGGTCTATAGCGAGCAGTACTTC. The variable domain in full, completed from reference TRBV7-2 and TRBJ2-7, reads GAGVSQSPSNKVTEKGKDVELRCDPISGHTALYWYRQSLGQGLEFLIYFQGNSAPDKSGLPSDRFSAERTGGSVSTLTIQRTQQEDSAVYLCASSLGSVVYSEQYFGPGTRLTVT.

The J gene is TRBJ2-1, the V gene TRBV12-5; maybe TRBD1 (6 bases). The CDR3 has 16 residues. The V gene lost 1 base and the J gene lost 1 base, with 11 bases spanning the gap. Per germline, CDR1 LGHNT and CDR2 FRNRAP. The CDR3 nucleotides read TGTGCTAGTGGTTTGGATACAGGGCTTTCCTACAATGAGCAGTTCTTC. This translates into CASGLDTGLSYNEQFF.

The chain combines TRBV15 with TRBJ1-2, with TRBD1 identical over 9 bases. Germline trimming cut 0 bases from V and 4 bases from J; bases unmatched to any gene: 9. This CDR3 is built from 17 residues. Germline V gene sequence: CDR1 LNHNV, CDR2 YYDKDF (reference sequence). CDR3 nucleotide sequence: TGTGCCACCAGCAGAGATCGGGGACAGGGCTCTGGCTATGGCTACACCTTC. This gives the protein CATSRDRGQGSGYGYTF.

V and J are TRBV5-4 and TRBJ2-2; D perhaps matches TRBD2 (7 bases). Germline CDR1 and CDR2: SGHNT and YYREEE (reference sequence). The CDR3 extends over 14 amino acids. V lost 4 bases and J lost 5, with 12 bases in between. CDR3 loop: CASSRGGRTGELFF. CDR3 nucleotides: TGTGCCAGCAGCAGGGGGGGGCGAACCGGGGAGCTGTTTTTT.

This sequence joins TRBV9 and TRBJ2-5; TRBD1 might be the D (5 bases). Germline lookup yields CDR1 SGDLS and CDR2 YYNGEE. The CDR3 runs 14 residues. V lost 3 bases to trimming and J lost 2 bases, with 11 bases between them. In DNA, the CDR3 is TGTGCCAGCAGCGCGGCAGGGATACAAGAGACCCAGTACTTC. Translation gives CASSAAGIQETQYF.

This chain uses TRBV2 with TRBJ2-7; TRBD2 aligns across 10 bases. Germline loops: CDR1 SNHLY, CDR2 FYNNEI. This CDR3 has 15 residues. V was pared by 4 bases and J by 0 bases, with 3 bases of the junction left unmatched. CDR3 sequence: CASSGASGGSYEQYF. The CDR3 DNA reads as TGTGCCAGCAGTGGGGCTAGCGGGGGCTCCTACGAGCAGTACTTC.

On this clone: Other DNA sequences in the same sample also yield this CDR3. The V call is TRBV7-3, the J call TRBJ2-1; TRBD2 matches at 10 bases. V trimming: 2 bases; J trimming: 8 bases; junction bases outside the gene matches: 3. This CDR3 contains 14 residues. Per the germline V gene, CDR1 is SGHTA and CDR2 is FQGTGA. This chain's CDR3 is CASSLGLAGDEQFF. For the CDR3, the DNA is TGTGCCAGCAGCTTAGGCCTAGCGGGGGATGAGCAGTTCTTC.

CDR3 sequence reads: CASSIYPRNTEAFF. As DNA, the CDR3 is TGTGCCAGTAGTATTTACCCGAGGAACACTGAAGCTTTCTTT. V and J are TRBV19 and TRBJ1-1; D call uncertain. V was pared by 3 bases and J by 1 base, with 9 bases between. The CDR3 loop spans 14 amino acids. Germline V gives CDR1 LNHDA, CDR2 SQIVND (reference sequence). The whole variable domain, filled in from reference TRBV19 and TRBJ1-1, reads DGGITQSPKYLFRKEGQNVTLSCEQNLNHDAMYWYRQDPGQGLRLIYYSQIVNDFQKGDIAEGYSVSREKKESFPLTVTSAQKNPTAFYLCASSIYPRNTEAFFGQGTRLTVV.

A few counts support this clone. The V gene is TRBV7-3, the J gene TRBJ1-1; 8 nucleotides match TRBD1. With 8 bases clipped from V and 7 bases from J, the junction kept 9 bases outside the gene matches. The germline CDR1 and CDR2 sequences are SGHTA and FQGTGA. CDR3 length equals 13 residues. The CDR3 sequence is CASQADRDDEAFF. CDR3 sequence (DNA): TGTGCCAGCCAAGCGGACAGGGACGATGAAGCTTTCTTT.

This chain uses TRBV7-2 with TRBJ2-7, with 12 bases lining up with TRBD2. Trimming cost V 2 bases and J 6 bases; bases outside gene matches: 2. This CDR3 contains 14 residues. From germline, CDR1 is SGHTA and CDR2 FQGNSA. Here the CDR3 reads CASSLMGLAGEQYF. The CDR3, as DNA: TGTGCCAGCAGCTTAATGGGACTAGCGGGCGAGCAGTACTTC.

V gene TRBV5-1 combines with J gene TRBJ1-2, with TRBD1 matching 10 bases. Trimming cost V 2 bases and J 8 bases; bases outside gene matches: 9. CDR1 and CDR2 (germline): SGHRS, YFSETQ. CDR3 size: 15 residues. CDR3 in DNA: TGCGCCAGCAGCTTCCAGGGACAGGGGTTGGACGGCTACACCTTC. The encoded protein is CASSFQGQGLDGYTF.

The rearrangement links TRBV7-3 to TRBJ2-1; D might be TRBD1 (6 bases). This CDR3 is built from 13 residues. Between the trimmed V and J ends, which lost 5 bases and 8 bases, there was a span of 13 bases. Germline V lookup: CDR1 SGHTA, CDR2 FQGTGA. This chain's CDR3 is CASSLLGGYEQFF. DNA of the CDR3: TGTGCCAGCAGCCTCCTTGGGGGCTATGAGCAGTTCTTC.

CDR3 nucleotides: TGTGCCAGCAGTTTCGGAGGTTGGAGTGGCTACACCTTC. This translates into CASSFGGWSGYTF. This rearrangement joins TRBV12-3 or TRBV12-4 to TRBJ1-2; D ambiguous. CDR3 length equals 13 residues. V lost 3 bases to trimming and J lost 7 bases, with 12 bases between them.

The rearrangement links TRBV30 to TRBJ2-5; weak D call: TRBD2 (5 bases). Germline CDR1 is GTSNPN and CDR2 is SVGIG (reference sequence). V was shortened by 2 bases and J by 5 bases, with 9 bases between the two germline ends. There are 12 residues in the CDR3. CDR3 nucleotides: TGTGCCTGGAGTATCCAGCGGGAGACCCAGTACTTC. This sequence encodes CAWSIQRETQYF.

In this sample, this clone turned up once. The chain is built from TRBV28 and TRBJ1-2, with D perhaps matching TRBD1 (5 bases). The germline V gene has CDR1 MDHEN and CDR2 SYDVKM. Trimming stripped 5 bases from V and 5 bases from J, with 15 bases between. The CDR3 covers 14 residues. The chain's CDR3 is CASSRTRFVYGYTF. The CDR3 region has the DNA TGTGCCAGCAGTCGGACAAGGTTCGTTTATGGCTACACCTTC.

The chain recombines TRBV29-1 with TRBJ1-1; no clear D. V lost 4 bases to trimming and J lost 0 bases, with 9 bases between them. CDR1 and CDR2 from the germline V gene are SQVTM and ANQGSEA. The CDR3 sequence is 13 residues long. The CDR3, as DNA: TGCAGCGTTGTAAGCACTATGAACACTGAAGCTTTCTTT. This encodes CSVVSTMNTEAFF. Combining the CDR3 with reference TRBV29-1 and TRBJ1-1 gives the whole variable domain SAVISQKPSRDICQRGTSLTIQCQVDSQVTMMFWYRQQPGQSLTLIATANQGSEATYESGFVIDKFPISRPNLTFSTLTVSNMSPEDSSIYLCSVVSTMNTEAFFGQGTRLTVV.

The sample holds a few counts of this clone. The chain is built from TRBV7-3 and TRBJ2-1; 10 nucleotides line up with TRBD2. The J segment lost 4 bases and the V segment lost 5 bases, leaving 11 bases of the junction unmatched. This CDR3 region has 17 residues. Germline V lookup: CDR1 SGHTA, CDR2 FQGTGA. CDR3 sequence reads: CASSPATTSGSYNEQFF. As DNA, the CDR3 is TGTGCCAGCAGCCCCGCCACGACTAGCGGGTCATACAATGAGCAGTTCTTC.

This clone was picked up one time. This chain uses TRBV30 with TRBJ2-6; possibly TRBD2 for D (6 bases). The V gene's germline CDR1 is GTSNPN and CDR2 SVGIG (reference sequence). V lost 0 bases, J lost 2 bases, and 14 bases lay in between. The CDR3 contains 17 residues. The CDR3 protein is CAWSVRWRAPGANVLTF. In nucleotides, the CDR3 is TGTGCCTGGAGTGTACGTTGGAGGGCTCCTGGGGCCAACGTCCTGACTTTC.

This clone was counted a single time. The V call is TRBV30, the J call TRBJ1-2; a weak D match, TRBD1 (5 bases). CDR1 and CDR2 (germline): GTSNPN, SVGIG (reference sequence). The V end was cut by 0 bases, the J end by 6 bases, with 8 bases between. The CDR3 loop spans 12 amino acids. Here the CDR3 DNA reads TGTGCCTGGAGTGTACGGGGGAATGGCTACACCTTC. Translation: CAWSVRGNGYTF.

This clone was picked up one time. The chain combines TRBV7-2 with TRBJ1-2; 8 bases are a match to TRBD1. The germline V gene has CDR1 SGHTA and CDR2 FQGNSA. The CDR3 loop spans 13 amino acids. After removal of 2 bases from V and 8 bases from J, the junction contained 4 bases not matched to a gene. CDR3 protein: CASSLQGAEGYTF. The CDR3 nucleotides read TGTGCCAGCAGCTTACAGGGGGCGGAAGGCTACACCTTC.

CDR3 protein: CASSPGLNTEAFF. DNA for the CDR3: TGTGCCAGCAGCCCAGGGCTGAACACTGAAGCTTTCTTT. The chain is built from TRBV7-7 and TRBJ1-1; possibly TRBD1 for D (5 bases). The CDR3 loop spans 13 amino acids. V lost 5 bases, J lost 0 bases, and 7 bases lay in between. Germline V gene data show CDR1 as SSHAT and CDR2 as FNYEAQ (reference sequence).

This chain connects TRBV3-1 (or the pseudogene TRBV3-2) to TRBJ2-5, with D uncertain. Trimming cost V 3 bases and J 4 bases, with 6 bases left between them. This CDR3 spans 12 amino acids. CDR1 and CDR2 (germline): LGHDT, YNNKEL (reference sequence). The CDR3 nucleotides read TGTGCCAGCAGCCAGGCCATAGAGACCCAGTACTTC. Amino acid sequence: CASSQAIETQYF.

The chain combines TRBV10-3 with TRBJ1-1, with a tentative D call TRBD1 (5 bases). From germline, CDR1 is ENHRY and CDR2 SYGVKD. This CDR3 contains 16 residues. Trimming left V 6 bases short and J 1 base short, with 18 bases between. CDR3 sequence: CAISQTTGLGNTEAFF. CDR3 sequence (DNA): TGTGCCATCAGCCAAACCACAGGATTGGGGAACACTGAAGCTTTCTTT.

The chain carries TRBV7-6 and TRBJ1-4; D remains unclear. The CDR3 totals 16 residues. Trimming stripped 1 base from V and 0 bases from J, with 9 bases between. The V gene's germline CDR1 is SGHVS and CDR2 FNYEAQ. CDR3 sequence reads: CASSLVGSATNEKLFF. The CDR3 region has the DNA TGTGCCAGCAGCTTAGTTGGTAGTGCAACTAATGAAAAACTGTTTTTT. The full variable domain, rest sourced from reference TRBV7-6 and TRBJ1-4, is GAGVSQSPRYKVTKRGQDVALRCDPISGHVSLYWYRQALGQGPEFLTYFNYEAQQDKSGLPNDRFSAERPEGSISTLTIQRTEQRDSAMYRCASSLVGSATNEKLFFGSGTQLSVL.

The rearrangement links TRBV19 to TRBJ1-2; no clear D. Germline V gene sequence: CDR1 LNHDA, CDR2 SQIVND (reference sequence). This CDR3 has 14 residues. Trimming took 5 bases from V and 2 from J, leaving 12 bases between them. CDR3 DNA sequence: TGTGCCAGTAGTTGGCAGCGTCAGAACTATGGCTACACCTTC. Its translation: CASSWQRQNYGYTF.

The genes are TRBV30 and TRBJ2-7, with a weak D call TRBD2 (6 bases). In germline, CDR1 is GTSNPN, CDR2 SVGIG (reference sequence). CDR3 length: 12 residues. With 2 bases removed from V and 4 bases from J, the gap between germline ends came to 9 bases. For the CDR3, the DNA is TGTGCCTGGAGTACTAGCCGATACGAGCAGTACTTC. Translating gives CAWSTSRYEQYF.

The chain joins TRBV5-6 to TRBJ2-5; D unresolved. This CDR3 is 11 amino acids long. Trimming stripped 4 bases from V and 3 bases from J, with 4 bases between. Germline CDR1 SGHDT, CDR2 YYEEEE. This chain's CDR3 is CASSLEETQYF. The CDR3 DNA follows: TGTGCCAGCAGCCTAGAAGAGACCCAGTACTTC.

The J gene is TRBJ2-1, the V gene TRBV24-1; 8 nucleotides line up with TRBD2. Germline loops: CDR1 KGHDR, CDR2 SFDVKD. The CDR3 is 13 residues long. With 9 bases clipped from V and 4 bases from J, the junction kept 4 bases outside the gene matches. CDR3 nucleotides: TGTGCCACCGTTGGCGGGAGGTACAATGAGCAGTTCTTC. It translates to CATVGGRYNEQFF.